This T cell receptor beta chain was recovered during a study of shared clonotypes between healthy human individuals (dated by TCRdb to the early 2020s). Regarding the research as a whole: Three men and two women, aged 18 to 49 years, made up the cohort. Leukapheresis yielded between about 0.94 and 8.9 billion PBMCs per donor. Different laboratories and diverse techniques were used to prepare libraries and sequence TCR repertoires, to increase sequencing depth and limit assay-specific biases. Per donor, three plates each were used for CD4 naive and CD4 memory, two for CD8 naive, and one for CD8 memory. The study deeply sequenced blood TCR repertoires of about 5 healthy adults to estimate repertoire size and the extent of clonotype sharing between individuals. Broader findings and caveats from the paper: Pairwise subsampling indicated that sequencing depth was expected to affect the degree of clonotype sharing among donors. When several donors were compared, the shared fraction of clonotypes was around 5% for naive CD4, around 3.5% for naive CD8, more than 2% for memory CD4, and less than 0.45% for memory CD8. Naive subsets generally had larger estimated clonotype richness than memory subsets. Clonotypes shared by all four sorted-subset donors showed higher generation probabilities than non-shared clonotypes. Rarefaction of sorted-subset datasets indicated incomplete sequencing despite the large sequencing depth. The small number of donors limited the genetic and exposure-history diversity represented. Only blood was sampled, and tissue TCR repertoires likely differ from those in blood.

CD8 naive samples were obtained by positive selection for CCR7 among CD45RO-negative cells, yielding a CD45RA+CCR7+ population from which TemRA cells were excluded. The donors were healthy, HIV-negative adults with no recently reported acute infections or vaccinations. Every donor was a Caucasian adult residing in Nashville, Tennessee, USA. Blood was obtained by leukapheresis, after which PBMCs were separated by Ficoll-Histopaque density gradient centrifugation and cryopreserved in liquid nitrogen vapor phase. Analytical flow cytometry was used to check the purity and quantity of every magnetically sorted T cell population. Genomic DNA was isolated from each sorted fraction and quantified by UV absorbance on a Nanodrop 2000c. Using the deep immunoSEQ assay, TCR CDR3 regions were amplified from genomic DNA by multiplex PCR. Genomic DNA extracted from each cell subset was distributed evenly over all wells of several immunoSEQ 96-well plates, and each plate served as one replicate. For sorted subsets, roughly 190 ng of genomic DNA, equivalent to roughly 30,000 T cell genomes, went into each replicate PCR. Purified libraries were quantified with a Qubit 3.0 fluorometer, sized on a Bioanalyzer 2100, and re-quantified with the KAPA Library Quantification kit. A separate single-read 150-cycle Illumina NextSeq 550 flow cell was used to sequence each immunoSEQ 96-well plate. Concerning the study's data processing: The immunoSEQ output contained only junctional sequences without quality scores, so filtering could not match that applied to full-length reads. To assign V/J genes and CDR3, sequences were annotated using PyIR, a Python wrapper for IgBLAST v1.9, with IMGT germline references. Reads were removed for weak V/J assignments (E-value above 1e-6), missing CDR3, stop codons, out-of-frame junctions, or ambiguous translated residues. A V3J clonotype was defined by an identical inferred V gene, J gene, and CDR3 amino acid sequence. Percentage overlap between repertoires was computed as shared unique clonotypes divided by the size of the smaller repertoire. Richness of each repertoire was evaluated using RTK rarefaction, the Chao1 estimator, and Recon v2.1 estimates of unobserved clonotypes. OLGA was used to compute generation probabilities for all TCRbeta clonotypes that the gDNA method yielded from a few donors. The clones in this table, taken by TCRdb from immuneACCESS, are in-frame only. Not every clone is retained; where verified, under half of the shortfall comes from an unresolved V gene, and the cause of the rest is unknown. V and J calls and clone size follow that table, whereas D and trimming were derived from the DNA. The sample has a few million clones on record, about 94% of them singletons. More than 1.5% of the sample belongs to the ten largest clones.

To note about this clone: Its antigen has not been determined. No much larger clone exists at a distance of one base, and base qualities are not known.

For CDR1 and CDR2, the germline V gene (reference sequence) lists GTSNPN and SVGIG. Clipping removes 5 bases from V and 3 bases from J, with 7 as the unmatched junction base count. Taken from cysteine to phenylalanine, the CDR3 has 14 residues. Only the CDR3 DNA stays, 42 bases, in frame from base 1. The chain couples TRBV30 to TRBJ2-1, and TRBD2 aligns with 7 junction nucleotides. The sample was naive CD8+ T cells from PBMCs. The cell subset or site label for this specimen denotes: CD45RA+CCR7+. This TCR was sampled from a man aged 18 to 29 in good health. Some clones in this sample may be carry-over from other donors' samples. The CDR3 protein sequence reads: CAWSLATFYNEQFF. The sequenced DNA is TGTGCCTGGTCACTAGCGACTTTCTACAATGAGCAGTTCTTC.